The T cell receptor (beta chain) described here comes from a study of blood T cell repertoires in COVID-19. As for the study in general: The United States, Italy and Spain were the sources of the acute and convalescent COVID-19 samples. Nucleic acid was either cDNA or gDNA, and it came from T cells, B-cell-depleted T cells, or PBMCs.

Profiling relied on immunoSEQ multiplex PCR, and the TCRdb table lists in-frame clones only, not all of them. The sample includes fewer than 120,000 clones, less than 85% seen only once; the top ten take approximately 3.9%. The germline V gene has CDR1 KGHSH and CDR2 LQKENI. The CDR3 is made up of 15 amino acids. Germline trimming cut 4 bases from V and 10 bases from J; bases unmatched to any gene: 6. This chain uses TRBV18 with TRBJ2-1; 14 nucleotides align to TRBD2. Sequences were obtained from peripheral blood. The clonotype originates from a woman of 80 years or more with acute or convalescent COVID-19. CDR3 bases: TGTGCCAGCTCACAGGGACTAGCGGGAGTGAGGGAGCAGTTCTTC. Translated, it gives CASSQGLAGVREQFF.